The table lists the clone carrying this TCR beta chain with a few counts. Per the germline V gene, CDR1 is SGHDT and CDR2 is YYEEEE. The ends were cut back, 0 bases at V and 7 bases at J, with 10 bases in the middle. The CDR3 is 13 residues long. TCRdb re-analysed the RT-PCR reads in MiXCR, keeping a single row per CDR3 protein. The sample contains around 700,000 distinct CDR3 sequences, 13% to 15% of which appear only once. The sample comprised memory CD4+ T cells from blood. The TCR sequence derives from a female donor in good health, serving as a healthy control. The gene calls are TRBV5-6 and TRBJ1-2; D unclear. CDR3 bases: TGTGCCAGCAGCTTGGTCGCAGATAGTGGCTACACCTTC. Translating it yields CASSLVADSGYTF. The whole variable domain, filled in from reference TRBV5-6 and TRBJ1-2, reads DAGVTQSPTHLIKTRGQQVTLRCSPKSGHDTVSWYQQALGQGPQFIFQYYEEEERQRGNFPDRFSGHQFPNYSSELNVNALLLGDSALYLCASSLVADSGYTFGSGTRLTVV.